One and the same sample provided the 10 T cell receptor beta chains below, sequenced in a study of OX40 agonist ivuxolimab in advanced cancers. Generated by immunoSEQ multiplex PCR, the TCRdb table keeps only in-frame clones and is missing some. The sample records under 90,000 clones, 90% being singletons. This material consisted of CD4+ or CD8+ T cells sorted from blood, taken in a trial of the OX40 agonist ivuxolimab. Source of these receptors: an adult with an advanced solid tumor such as melanoma, head and neck, liver or kidney cancer.

The gene calls are TRBV2 and TRBJ1-2, with a possible D match to TRBD1 (6 bases). V lost 2 bases and J 4 bases, leaving 17 bases between the germline ends. CDR3 size: 16 residues. Germline V gives CDR1 SNHLY, CDR2 FYNNEI. As DNA, the CDR3 is TGTGCCAGCAGTGAACCCGGGCAGGGGAGAAGCTATGGCTACACCTTC. This sequence encodes CASSEPGQGRSYGYTF.

This rearrangement joins TRBV11-2 to TRBJ2-3; 9 bases match TRBD2. The junction had 9 bases not matched to a gene; V was cut back by 3 bases and J by 5 bases. The CDR3 is 16 residues long. Germline V lookup: CDR1 SGHAT, CDR2 FQNNGV. CDR3 sequence reads: CASSFPAGGRGDTQYF. CDR3 nucleotide sequence: TGTGCCAGCAGCTTCCCAGCGGGGGGCCGGGGAGATACGCAGTATTTT.

J is TRBJ2-7 and V is TRBV19; 7 bases map to TRBD1. This CDR3 has 14 amino acids. The V segment lost 5 bases and the J segment 4 bases; nucleotides outside the gene matches: 8. Germline values: CDR1 LNHDA, CDR2 SQIVND (reference sequence). The DNA for the CDR3 is TGTGCCAGTAGTGGGAGACAGGGCTATTACGAGCAGTACTTC. Its translation is CASSGRQGYYEQYF.

The rearrangement uses TRBV19 and TRBJ2-5; TRBD1 matches at 7 bases. The germline V gene has CDR1 LNHDA and CDR2 SQIVND (reference sequence). Trimming cost V 3 bases and J 0 bases; bases outside gene matches: 4. The CDR3 is made up of 15 amino acids. The CDR3 loop reads CASSMGRGYQETQYF. The CDR3, as DNA: TGTGCCAGTAGTATGGGCAGGGGGTACCAAGAGACCCAGTACTTC.

The V and J genes are TRBV19 and TRBJ2-7; no definite D call. Trimming shortened V by 3 bases and J by 2 bases, and 11 bases separated the two germline ends. Per the germline V gene, CDR1 is LNHDA and CDR2 is SQIVND (reference sequence). The CDR3 spans 14 residues. The CDR3 spells CASSIGRGAYEQYF. The CDR3 DNA sequence: TGTGCCAGTAGTATCGGCAGAGGCGCCTACGAGCAGTACTTC.

The chain recombines TRBV7-2 with TRBJ2-5, with D perhaps matching TRBD1 or TRBD2 (5 bases each). The V end lost 5 bases, the J end lost 2 bases, and 15 bases lay between the germline ends. In germline, CDR1 is SGHTA, CDR2 FQGNSA. The CDR3 covers 15 residues. In DNA form, the CDR3 reads TGTGCCAGCAGCAGGGACCAGCGGAGTCAAGAGACCCAGTACTTC. It codes for CASSRDQRSQETQYF. Full variable domain (outside the CDR3, taken from reference TRBV7-2 and TRBJ2-5): GAGVSQSPSNKVTEKGKDVELRCDPISGHTALYWYRQSLGQGLEFLIYFQGNSAPDKSGLPSDRFSAERTGGSVSTLTIQRTQQEDSAVYLCASSRDQRSQETQYFGPGTRLLVL.

The chain couples TRBV6-6 to TRBJ1-4; D ambiguous. With 6 bases removed from V and 11 bases from J, the gap between germline ends came to 10 bases. This CDR3 has 11 amino acids. The germline V gene encodes CDR1 MNHNY and CDR2 SVGAGI (reference sequence). The CDR3 sequence: CASRDSWKLFF. The CDR3 nucleotides are TGTGCCAGCAGGGACTCGTGGAAACTGTTTTTT.

The genes are TRBV6-5 and TRBJ2-5; D remains unclear. The J call may be mistaken, given a closer DNA end match to TRBJ2-7. The germline gives CDR1 MNHEY, CDR2 SVGAGI. The CDR3 is made up of 13 amino acids. CDR3 in DNA: TGTGCCAGCAGCCCCACCTCGGTCAGCGAGCAGTACTTC. Protein product: CASSPTSVSEQYF.

The J gene is TRBJ2-3, the V gene TRBV7-6; D gene uncertain. This CDR3 has 16 amino acids. The V end was cut by 1 base, the J end by 2 bases, with 13 bases between. CDR1 SGHVS and CDR2 FNYEAQ come from the germline V gene. CDR3 bases: TGTGCCAGCAGCTTAGATCACAGTCCCCCCACAGATACGCAGTATTTT. This sequence encodes CASSLDHSPPTDTQYF.

The DNA of the CDR3 is TGTGCCAGCAGTTTCGGACAGGGGAGGGAGACCCAGTACTTC. Its translation is CASSFGQGRETQYF. This chain connects TRBV27 to TRBJ2-5; 9 bases map to TRBD1. J lost 5 bases, V lost 3 bases, and 4 bases had no gene match. This CDR3 comprises 14 residues. The germline CDR1 and CDR2 sequences are MNHEY and SMNVEV (reference sequence).